This T cell receptor (beta chain) stems from a study of CD8+ T cells in alopecia areata. The wider study: The authors grafted skin from approximately 6-12-month-old C3H/HeJ donors with spontaneous alopecia onto roughly 6-11-week-old female C3H/HeJ mice.

This clone was detected ten times or more. The antigen remains unidentified. The genes and germline here are from mouse. The observed sequence ends 4 residues before the CDR3 terminus, with the missing tail filled in from the germline J gene. The same CDR3 arises from other DNA sequences in this sample as well. Pooled cells of cutaneous lymph node origin were sorted on CD4, CD8alpha, NKG2D, NKG2ACE and other markers. This CDR3 is 14 amino acids long. The V gene's germline CDR1 is LGHNA and CDR2 YNLKQL (reference sequence). V lost 1 base and J 0 bases, leaving 6 bases between the germline ends. RNA was isolated and reverse transcribed to cDNA, the sequencing template. TCRdb's table, derived via immunoSEQ multiplex PCR, lists solely in-frame clones and lacks some. The record shows 290,000 or so clones for this sample, with no singletons present. Study-level points and caveats: Elevated clonality characterized lesional scalp relative to normal scalp, particularly in alopecia totalis/universalis. TCRs were shared less clearly across patients than in mice, possibly for HLA-related reasons.

The V call is TRBV5, the J call TRBJ1-2; D possibly corresponds to TRBD1 (6 bases). This TCR came from a C3H/HeJ mouse with alopecia areata. MHC haplotype of the strain: H2-k. Sequencing input: CD4+ T cells sorted from a lymph node. CDR3 region: CASSQGTANSDYTF. CDR3 DNA, as far as it was read: TGTGCCAGCAGCCAAGGGACAGCAAACTCC.